Listed below are T cell receptor beta chains from one sample, sequenced in a study of T cells in Graves' hyperthyroidism and ophthalmopathy. MiXCR was run by TCRdb on the multiplex PCR reads, yielding one entry per CDR3 protein. The sample records about 270,000 distinct CDR3 sequences, about 20% being singletons. Sequenced: blood. The receptor set was obtained from a young man with Graves' ophthalmopathy. Both conserved end residues are part of each CDR3. The D gene is left open where the match is weak. Clone size, where shown, is once, few, many, or a class for clones that have expanded.

CDR3nt: TGTGCCAGCAGCTTAGACAGGGGGGGTTCCTACGAGCAGTACTTC
CDR3aa: CASSLDRGGSYEQYF
j_gene: TRBJ2-7
abundance: few
v_gene: TRBV7-8
d_gene: -

CDR3nt: TGCGCCAGCAGCTTGGCTGGGGCAGGGGAAAGCAATCAGCCCCAGCATTTT
CDR3aa: CASSLAGAGESNQPQHF
j_gene: TRBJ1-5
abundance: -
v_gene: TRBV5-1
d_gene: -

CDR3nt: TGTGCCAGCAGCCAAAACGAGGGGTTATATGGCTACACCTTC
CDR3aa: CASSQNEGLYGYTF
j_gene: TRBJ1-2
abundance: many
v_gene: TRBV3-1
d_gene: -

CDR3nt: TGTGCCAGTAGCAGCACTGAGGGGTCTGAAGCTTTCTTT
CDR3aa: CASSSTEGSEAFF
j_gene: TRBJ1-1
abundance: few
v_gene: TRBV19
d_gene: -

CDR3nt: TGTGCCTGGAGTGTCGGGGGGGATACCTACGAGCAGTACTTC
CDR3aa: CAWSVGGDTYEQYF
j_gene: TRBJ2-7
abundance: many
v_gene: TRBV30
d_gene: TRBD2

CDR3nt: TGTGCCAGTAGTAAAATGAGATGGGGAAACACCATATATTTT
CDR3aa: CASSKMRWGNTIYF
j_gene: TRBJ1-3
abundance: -
v_gene: TRBV19
d_gene: -

CDR3nt: TGTGCCAGCAGCTCCGGGGTGAACACTGAAGCTTTCTTT
CDR3aa: CASSSGVNTEAFF
j_gene: TRBJ1-1
abundance: -
v_gene: TRBV6-1
d_gene: -

CDR3nt: TGCGCCAGCAGCTTGGCCATGGGGCGGACAAACACTGAAGCTTTCTTT
CDR3aa: CASSLAMGRTNTEAFF
j_gene: TRBJ1-1
abundance: many
v_gene: TRBV5-1
d_gene: -

CDR3nt: TGTGCCAGCAGCTTGGGACAGGCAGATACGCAGTATTTT
CDR3aa: CASSLGQADTQYF
j_gene: TRBJ2-3
abundance: many
v_gene: TRBV11-3
d_gene: TRBD1

CDR3nt: TGCAGCGGGCTTGGACAGATCTTAATCTCGGGCACTGAAGCTTTCTTT
CDR3aa: CSGLGQILISGTEAFF
j_gene: TRBJ1-1
abundance: few
v_gene: TRBV29-1
d_gene: -

CDR3nt: TGTGCCGGCAGCTTATTTACAGAGGGGAATGAGCAGTTCTTC
CDR3aa: CAGSLFTEGNEQFF
j_gene: TRBJ2-1
abundance: -
v_gene: TRBV13
d_gene: -

CDR3nt: TGTGCCAGCAGCCCAAGCGCAGGGAACTATGGCTACACCTTC
CDR3aa: CASSPSAGNYGYTF
j_gene: TRBJ1-2
abundance: -
v_gene: TRBV11-3
d_gene: -

CDR3nt: TGTGCCAGCAGTTTTAGGAGGACAGAAGGGGAGACCCAGTACTTC
CDR3aa: CASSFRRTEGETQYF
j_gene: TRBJ2-5
abundance: many
v_gene: TRBV12-3/TRBV12-4
d_gene: -

CDR3nt: TGTGCCAGCAGCTTAGGGAGGACGGCTTTCTTT
CDR3aa: CASSLGRTAFF
j_gene: TRBJ1-1
abundance: many
v_gene: TRBV11-3
d_gene: -

CDR3nt: TGCAGTGCTAGGGACAGGGTTATGACAGATACGCAGTATTTT
CDR3aa: CSARDRVMTDTQYF
j_gene: TRBJ2-3
abundance: -
v_gene: TRBV20-1
d_gene: TRBD1

CDR3nt: TGCGCCAGCAGCCCTACGCCAAGCACAGTGGACATTCAGTACTTC
CDR3aa: CASSPTPSTVDIQYF
j_gene: TRBJ2-4
abundance: few
v_gene: TRBV5-1
d_gene: -

CDR3nt: TGCAGTGCTAGGGGACAGGGCGAAAAACTGTTTTTT
CDR3aa: CSARGQGEKLFF
j_gene: TRBJ1-4
abundance: -
v_gene: TRBV20-1
d_gene: TRBD1

CDR3nt: TGTGCCAGCAGCCAAGGGACTAGCGGGGAGTTCTTC
CDR3aa: CASSQGTSGEFF
j_gene: TRBJ2-1
abundance: many
v_gene: TRBV7-9
d_gene: TRBD2

CDR3nt: TGTGCCAGCTCAAACCCGGGACGGTCCTACGAGCAGTACTTC
CDR3aa: CASSNPGRSYEQYF
j_gene: TRBJ2-7
abundance: -
v_gene: TRBV18
d_gene: -

CDR3nt: TGTGCCAGCAGGGGATTAGCGGGGCTATACAATGAGCAGTTCTTC
CDR3aa: CASRGLAGLYNEQFF
j_gene: TRBJ2-1
abundance: many
v_gene: TRBV28
d_gene: TRBD2

CDR3nt: TGTGCCAGCAGTATTACGACAGTGAGGGACACTGAAGCTTTCTTT
CDR3aa: CASSITTVRDTEAFF
j_gene: TRBJ1-1
abundance: -
v_gene: TRBV28
d_gene: -

CDR3nt: TGCGCCAGCAGCCCAACCCACCAAGAGACCCAGTACTTC
CDR3aa: CASSPTHQETQYF
j_gene: TRBJ2-5
abundance: few
v_gene: TRBV5-1
d_gene: -